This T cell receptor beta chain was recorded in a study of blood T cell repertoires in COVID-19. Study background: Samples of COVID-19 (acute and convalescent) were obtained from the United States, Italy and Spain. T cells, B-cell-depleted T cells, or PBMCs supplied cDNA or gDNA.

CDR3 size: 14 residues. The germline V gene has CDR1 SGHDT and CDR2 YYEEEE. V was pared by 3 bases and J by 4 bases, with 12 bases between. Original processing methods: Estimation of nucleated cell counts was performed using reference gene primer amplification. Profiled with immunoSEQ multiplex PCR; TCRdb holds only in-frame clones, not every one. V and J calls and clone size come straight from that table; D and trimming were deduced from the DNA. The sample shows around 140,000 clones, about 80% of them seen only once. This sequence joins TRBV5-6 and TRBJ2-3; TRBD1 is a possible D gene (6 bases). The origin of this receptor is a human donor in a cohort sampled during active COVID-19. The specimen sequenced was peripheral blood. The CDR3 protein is CASSSPQGADTQYF. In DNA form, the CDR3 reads TGTGCCAGCAGCTCACCACAGGGAGCAGATACGCAGTATTTT.